Below, one T cell receptor (beta chain) is given with its context. Its antigen remains unidentified. This sample was taken from a study of CD8+CD57+ T cells in acquired aplastic anemia. General study findings and limits: Patients and controls shared 25 to 35 CD8+ CDR3 sequences, which appeared highly expressed in patients and within their immunodominant clones.

Genomic DNA acted as the template from which TCR beta VDJ combination and CDR3 sequence profiling were carried out. In TCRdb, the reads were re-called with MiXCR into one record per CDR3 protein. Of about 190,000 distinct CDR3 sequences listed, around 66% are singletons. Germline V gives CDR1 LNHDA, CDR2 SQIVND (reference sequence). The CDR3 consists of 14 residues. Trimming shortened V by 5 bases and J by 6 bases, and 11 bases separated the two germline ends. The source of this sequence is a human donor with severe aplastic anemia or a healthy control (not recorded which). This chain uses TRBV19 with TRBJ1-6; no clear D gene. The sequencing input was sorted CD4+, CD8+, or CD8+CD57+ T cells (not recorded which) from PBMCs. CDR3 loop: CASSEVLSNSPLHF. The CDR3 DNA reads as TGTGCCAGTAGTGAGGTATTGAGTAATTCACCCCTCCACTTT.